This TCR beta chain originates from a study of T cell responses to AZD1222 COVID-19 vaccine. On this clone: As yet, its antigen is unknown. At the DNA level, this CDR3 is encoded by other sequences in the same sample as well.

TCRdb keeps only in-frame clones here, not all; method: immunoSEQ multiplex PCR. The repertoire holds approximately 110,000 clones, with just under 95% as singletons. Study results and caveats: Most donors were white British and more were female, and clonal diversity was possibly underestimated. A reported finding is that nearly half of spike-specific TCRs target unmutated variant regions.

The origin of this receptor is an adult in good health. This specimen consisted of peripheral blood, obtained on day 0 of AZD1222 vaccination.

CDR3 in amino acids: CASSAGLAGGNEQFF. CDR3 DNA: TGTGCCAGCAGCGCCGGACTAGCGGGGGGGAATGAGCAGTTCTTC. The genes are TRBV9 and TRBJ2-1, with 15 bases that match TRBD2. Germline CDR1 reads SGDLS; CDR2 reads YYNGEE. CDR3 size: 15 residues. The junction had 2 bases not matched to a gene; V was cut back by 3 bases and J by 7 bases.